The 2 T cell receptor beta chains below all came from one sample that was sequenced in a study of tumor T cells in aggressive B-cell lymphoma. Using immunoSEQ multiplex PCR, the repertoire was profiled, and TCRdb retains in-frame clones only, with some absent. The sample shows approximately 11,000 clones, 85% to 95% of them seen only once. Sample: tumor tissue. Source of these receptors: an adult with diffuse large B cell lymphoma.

The CDR3: CASSYTGQGGGYTF. The CDR3 bases are TGTGCCAGCAGTTACACGGGACAGGGGGGTGGCTACACCTTC. V is TRBV6-6 and J is TRBJ1-2, with 11 nucleotides matching TRBD1. V dropped 2 bases and J dropped 7; count of bases not matched to a gene: 3. Per the germline V gene, CDR1 is MNHNY and CDR2 is SVGAGI (reference sequence). CDR3 length: 14 residues.

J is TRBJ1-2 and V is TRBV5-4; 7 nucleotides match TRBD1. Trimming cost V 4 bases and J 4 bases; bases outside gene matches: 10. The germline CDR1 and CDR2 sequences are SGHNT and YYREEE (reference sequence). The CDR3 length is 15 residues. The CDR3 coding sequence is TGTGCCAGCAGCCAGGGGGGACATTTGCTCTATGGCTACACCTTC. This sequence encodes CASSQGGHLLYGYTF.